The TCR beta chain described here comes from a study of blood T cell repertoires in COVID-19. Study at large: The United States, Italy and Spain supplied acute and convalescent COVID-19 samples. The analysed material was cDNA or gDNA that came from T cells, B-cell-depleted T cells, or PBMCs.

The CDR3 runs to 16 residues. Germline lookup yields CDR1 LNHDA and CDR2 SQIVND (reference sequence). The V gene end was trimmed by 5 bases and the J gene end by 1 base; junction bases not matched to a gene: 8. As handled by the study authors: Amplified reference gene primers provided the basis for estimating nucleated cell counts. Clones were read by immunoSEQ multiplex PCR, and TCRdb kept only the in-frame ones, dropping some. That table gives V, J and clone size, and the DNA gave D and trimming. The sample lists under 300,000 clones; 80% to 90% were seen once. Sequences were obtained from peripheral blood. The chain employs TRBV19 and TRBJ1-1; 9 bases match TRBD1. The sequence was obtained from a man aged 40-49 years who had recovered from COVID-19. The CDR3 sequence: CASSRWTGETNTEAFF. DNA of the CDR3: TGTGCCAGTAGTCGGTGGACAGGGGAAACGAACACTGAAGCTTTCTTT.